This T cell receptor beta chain was documented in a study of blood T cell repertoires in COVID-19. Study details: Sample material is recorded as cDNA or gDNA derived from T cells, B-cell-depleted T cells, or PBMCs.

CDR3 length: 19 amino acids. From germline, CDR1 is LNHNV and CDR2 YYDKDF (reference sequence). Trimming removed 0 bases from V and 0 bases from J, with 21 bases in between. In the study's own analysis: Counts of nucleated cells, estimated from reference gene primer amplification, were obtained. Clones were read by immunoSEQ multiplex PCR, and TCRdb kept only the in-frame ones, dropping some. V and J calls and clone size are given by that table; D and trimming were obtained from the DNA. The sample contains about 53,000 clones, 70% to 85% of which appear only once. V gene TRBV15 combines with J gene TRBJ2-7; D possibly corresponds to TRBD1 (5 bases). Sequenced material: peripheral blood. The clonotype comes from a human donor in a cohort sampled during active COVID-19. This CDR3 is CATSRDHVWVQGPSYEQYF. For the CDR3, the DNA is TGTGCCACCAGCAGAGATCATGTTTGGGTGCAGGGTCCCTCCTACGAGCAGTACTTC.